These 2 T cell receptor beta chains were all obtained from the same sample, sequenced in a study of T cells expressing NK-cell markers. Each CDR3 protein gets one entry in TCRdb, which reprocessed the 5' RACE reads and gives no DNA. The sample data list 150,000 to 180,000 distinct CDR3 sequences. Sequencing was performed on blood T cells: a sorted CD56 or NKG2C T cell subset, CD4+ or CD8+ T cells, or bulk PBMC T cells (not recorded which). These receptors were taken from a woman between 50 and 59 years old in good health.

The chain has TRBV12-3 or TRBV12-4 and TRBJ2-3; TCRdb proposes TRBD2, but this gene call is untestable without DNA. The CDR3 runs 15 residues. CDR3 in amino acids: CAIRRLAEGGDTQYF.

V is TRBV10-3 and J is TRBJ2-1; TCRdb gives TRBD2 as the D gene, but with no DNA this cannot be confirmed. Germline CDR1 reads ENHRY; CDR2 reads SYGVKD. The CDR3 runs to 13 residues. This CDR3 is CAALAETNNEQFF.